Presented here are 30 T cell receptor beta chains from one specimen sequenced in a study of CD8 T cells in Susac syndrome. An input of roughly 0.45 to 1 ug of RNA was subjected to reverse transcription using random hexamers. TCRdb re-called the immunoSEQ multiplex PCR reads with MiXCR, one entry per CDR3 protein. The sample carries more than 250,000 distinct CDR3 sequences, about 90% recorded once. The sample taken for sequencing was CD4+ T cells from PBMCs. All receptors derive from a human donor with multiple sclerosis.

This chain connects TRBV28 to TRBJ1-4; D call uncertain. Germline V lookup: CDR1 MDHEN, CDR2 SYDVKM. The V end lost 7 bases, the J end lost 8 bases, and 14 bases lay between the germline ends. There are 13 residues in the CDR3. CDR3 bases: TGTGCCAGCAACCTTAACGCCGCCGAAAAACTGTTTTTT. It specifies CASNLNAAEKLFF.

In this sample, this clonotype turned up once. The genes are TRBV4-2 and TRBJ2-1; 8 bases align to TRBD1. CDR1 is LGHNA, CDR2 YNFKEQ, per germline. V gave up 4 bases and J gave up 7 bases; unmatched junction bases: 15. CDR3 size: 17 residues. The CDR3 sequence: CASSRGGPGGRGNEQFF. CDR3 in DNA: TGTGCCAGCAGCCGTGGGGGGCCAGGGGGCCGGGGGAATGAGCAGTTCTTC.

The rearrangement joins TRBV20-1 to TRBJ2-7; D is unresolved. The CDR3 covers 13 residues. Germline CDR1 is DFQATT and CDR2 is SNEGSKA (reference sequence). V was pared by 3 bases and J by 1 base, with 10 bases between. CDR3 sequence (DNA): TGCAGTGCTAGTGAAGCCTGGTCCTACGAGCAGTACTTC. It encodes CSASEAWSYEQYF.

The CDR3: CSVVQGFVTEAFF. The CDR3 DNA reads as TGCAGCGTTGTACAGGGGTTTGTAACTGAAGCTTTCTTT. The V and J genes are TRBV29-1 and TRBJ1-1, with 7 bases fitting TRBD1. Germline trimming cut 4 bases from V and 5 bases from J; bases unmatched to any gene: 7. CDR3 size: 13 residues. The germline CDR1 and CDR2 sequences are SQVTM and ANQGSEA.

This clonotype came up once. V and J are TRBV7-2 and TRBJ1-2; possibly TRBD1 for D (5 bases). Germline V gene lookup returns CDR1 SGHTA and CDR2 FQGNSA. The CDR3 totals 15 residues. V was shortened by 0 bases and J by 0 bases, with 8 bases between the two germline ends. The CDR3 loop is CASSLAGGANYGYTF. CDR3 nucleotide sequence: TGTGCCAGCAGCTTAGCTGGAGGGGCTAACTATGGCTACACCTTC.

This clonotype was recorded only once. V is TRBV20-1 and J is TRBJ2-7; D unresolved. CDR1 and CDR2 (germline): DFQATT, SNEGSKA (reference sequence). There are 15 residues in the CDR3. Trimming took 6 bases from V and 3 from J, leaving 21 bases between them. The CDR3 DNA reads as TGCAGTGCGGTGATCAGTATGAGAGGCTACTACGAGCAGTACTTC. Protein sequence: CSAVISMRGYYEQYF.

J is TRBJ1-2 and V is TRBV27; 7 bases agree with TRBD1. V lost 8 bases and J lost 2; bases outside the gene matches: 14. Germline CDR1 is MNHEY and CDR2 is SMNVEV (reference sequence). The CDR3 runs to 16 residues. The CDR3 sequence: CASGPRRGKGNYGYTF. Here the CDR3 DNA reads TGTGCCAGCGGACCGCGCAGGGGGAAGGGCAACTATGGCTACACCTTC.

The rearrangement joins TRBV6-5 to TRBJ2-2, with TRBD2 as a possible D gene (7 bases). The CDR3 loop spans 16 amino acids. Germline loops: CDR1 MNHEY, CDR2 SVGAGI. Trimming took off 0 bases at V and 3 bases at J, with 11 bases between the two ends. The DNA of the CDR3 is TGTGCCAGCAGTTACTCGAGGGGGGGGGACACCGGGGAGCTGTTTTTT. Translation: CASSYSRGGDTGELFF.

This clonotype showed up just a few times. This chain's CDR3 is CASSFQTDTEAFF. DNA of the CDR3: TGTGCCAGCAGTTTTCAGACAGACACTGAAGCTTTCTTT. The V call is TRBV7-2, the J call TRBJ1-1, with D perhaps TRBD1 (5 bases). V shed 6 bases and J shed 3 bases, with 11 bases lying between them. CDR1 is SGHTA, CDR2 FQGNSA, per germline. The CDR3 has 13 residues.

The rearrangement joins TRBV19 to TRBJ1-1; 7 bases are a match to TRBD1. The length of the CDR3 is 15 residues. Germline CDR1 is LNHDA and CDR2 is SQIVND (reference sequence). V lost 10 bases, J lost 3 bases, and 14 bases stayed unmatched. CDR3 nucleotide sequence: TGTGCCACCCGTTTCCGGCGGGACAGTGACACTGAAGCTTTCTTT. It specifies CATRFRRDSDTEAFF.

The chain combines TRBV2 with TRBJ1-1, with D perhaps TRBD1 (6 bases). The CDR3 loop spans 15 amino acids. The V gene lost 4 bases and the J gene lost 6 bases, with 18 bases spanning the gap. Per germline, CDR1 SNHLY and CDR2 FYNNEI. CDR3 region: CASSARQDLGSEAFF. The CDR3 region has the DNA TGTGCCAGCAGTGCTCGACAGGATTTAGGCTCTGAAGCTTTCTTT.

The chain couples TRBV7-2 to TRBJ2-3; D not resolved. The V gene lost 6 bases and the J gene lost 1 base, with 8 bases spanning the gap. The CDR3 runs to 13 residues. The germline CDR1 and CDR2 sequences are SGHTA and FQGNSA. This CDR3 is CASSIKGTDTQYF. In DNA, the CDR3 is TGTGCCAGCAGTATCAAGGGCACAGATACGCAGTATTTT.

CDR3 coding DNA: TGTGCCAGCAGCCCGGGGGGACAGGCCTCGACGTCTGGGCAGTATTTT. It yields the protein CASSPGGQASTSGQYF. The V call is TRBV9, the J call TRBJ2-3; a possible D gene is TRBD1 (8 bases). The germline gives CDR1 SGDLS, CDR2 YYNGEE. The ends were cut back, 4 bases at V and 11 bases at J, with 26 bases in the middle. The CDR3 spans 16 residues.

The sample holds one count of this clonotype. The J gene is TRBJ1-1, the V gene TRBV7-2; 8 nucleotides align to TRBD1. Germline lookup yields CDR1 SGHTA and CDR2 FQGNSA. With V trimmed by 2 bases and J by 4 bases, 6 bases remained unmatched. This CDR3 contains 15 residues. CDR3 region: CASSLSSGGSTEAFF. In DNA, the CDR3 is TGTGCCAGCAGCTTATCTTCAGGGGGCTCCACTGAAGCTTTCTTT. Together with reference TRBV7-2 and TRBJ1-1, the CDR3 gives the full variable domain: GAGVSQSPSNKVTEKGKDVELRCDPISGHTALYWYRQSLGQGLEFLIYFQGNSAPDKSGLPSDRFSAERTGGSVSTLTIQRTQQEDSAVYLCASSLSSGGSTEAFFGQGTRLTVV.

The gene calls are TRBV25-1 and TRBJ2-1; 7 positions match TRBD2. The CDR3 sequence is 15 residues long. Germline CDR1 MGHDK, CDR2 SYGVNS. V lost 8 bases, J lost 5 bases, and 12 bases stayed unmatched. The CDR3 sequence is CASLGGQGIDNEQFF. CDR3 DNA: TGTGCCAGCCTGGGAGGGCAGGGAATCGACAATGAGCAGTTCTTC.

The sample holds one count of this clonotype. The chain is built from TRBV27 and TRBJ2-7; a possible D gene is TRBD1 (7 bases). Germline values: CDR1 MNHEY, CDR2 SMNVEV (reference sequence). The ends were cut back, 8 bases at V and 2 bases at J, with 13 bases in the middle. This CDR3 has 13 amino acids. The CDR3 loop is CASGRTGPYEQYF. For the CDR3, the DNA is TGTGCCAGCGGGAGGACAGGACCCTACGAGCAGTACTTC.

CDR3 in DNA: TGTGCCAGCAGTACCTCGACTAGCGGGAGCCTCTACGAGCAGTACTTC. This codes for CASSTSTSGSLYEQYF. J is TRBJ2-7 and V is TRBV6-5; 12 nucleotides match TRBD2. The CDR3 runs 16 residues. The trim removed 5 bases at V and 3 bases at J, leaving 8 bases unmatched. In germline, CDR1 is MNHEY, CDR2 SVGAGI.

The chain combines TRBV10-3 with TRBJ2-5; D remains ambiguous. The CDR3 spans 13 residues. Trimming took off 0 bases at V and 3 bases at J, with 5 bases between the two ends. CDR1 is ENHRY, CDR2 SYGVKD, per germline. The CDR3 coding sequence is TGTGCCATCAGTGAGTCGGACGAAGAGACCCAGTACTTC. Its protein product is CAISESDEETQYF.

DNA for the CDR3: TGTGCCAGTAGCCAAGACAGGAATGAAAAACTGTTTTTT. Translation: CASSQDRNEKLFF. The V and J genes are TRBV19 and TRBJ1-4; possibly TRBD1 for D (6 bases). Trimming left V 6 bases short and J 5 bases short, with 10 bases between. The CDR3 has 13 amino acids. Germline CDR1 LNHDA, CDR2 SQIVND (reference sequence).

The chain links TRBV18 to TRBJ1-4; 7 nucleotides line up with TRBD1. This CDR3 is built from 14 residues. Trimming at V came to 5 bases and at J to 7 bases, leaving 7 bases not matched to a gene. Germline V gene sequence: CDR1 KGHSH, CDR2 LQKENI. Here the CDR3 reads CASSRQGRSEKLFF. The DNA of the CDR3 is TGTGCCAGCTCAAGACAGGGCCGAAGTGAAAAACTGTTTTTT.

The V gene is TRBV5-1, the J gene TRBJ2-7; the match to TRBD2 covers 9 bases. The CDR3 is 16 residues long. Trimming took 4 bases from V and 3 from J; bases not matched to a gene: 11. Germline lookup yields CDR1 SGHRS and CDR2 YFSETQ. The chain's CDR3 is CASSPSALAGFYEQYF. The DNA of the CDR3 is TGCGCCAGCAGCCCGTCGGCACTAGCGGGCTTCTACGAGCAGTACTTC.

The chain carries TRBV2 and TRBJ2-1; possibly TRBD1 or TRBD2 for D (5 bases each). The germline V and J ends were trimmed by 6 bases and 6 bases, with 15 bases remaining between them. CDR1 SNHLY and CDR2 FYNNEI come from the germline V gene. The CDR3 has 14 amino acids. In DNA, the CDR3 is TGTGCCAGCAGCGTCCTAAGGGACCCCAATGAGCAGTTCTTC. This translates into CASSVLRDPNEQFF.

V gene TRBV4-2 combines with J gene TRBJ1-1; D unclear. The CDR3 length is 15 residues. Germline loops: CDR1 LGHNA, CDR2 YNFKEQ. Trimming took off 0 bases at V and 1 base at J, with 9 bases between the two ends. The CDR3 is CASSQERLPNTEAFF. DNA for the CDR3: TGTGCCAGCAGCCAAGAGCGACTACCGAACACTGAAGCTTTCTTT.

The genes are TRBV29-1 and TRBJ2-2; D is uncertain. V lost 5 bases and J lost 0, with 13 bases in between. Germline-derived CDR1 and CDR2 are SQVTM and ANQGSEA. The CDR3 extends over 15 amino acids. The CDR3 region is CSVSGVKTNTGELFF. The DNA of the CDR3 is TGCAGCGTTTCTGGCGTAAAGACGAACACCGGGGAGCTGTTTTTT.

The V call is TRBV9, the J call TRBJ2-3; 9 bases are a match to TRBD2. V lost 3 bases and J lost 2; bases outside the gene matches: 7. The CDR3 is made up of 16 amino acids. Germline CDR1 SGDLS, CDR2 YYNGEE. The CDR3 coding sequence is TGTGCCAGCAGCGCTTCACTAGCGGGCGTCACAGATACGCAGTATTTT. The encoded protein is CASSASLAGVTDTQYF.

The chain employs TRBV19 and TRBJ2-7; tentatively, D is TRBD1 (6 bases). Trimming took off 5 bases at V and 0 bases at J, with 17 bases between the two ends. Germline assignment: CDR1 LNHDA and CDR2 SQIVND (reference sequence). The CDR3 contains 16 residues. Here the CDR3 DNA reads TGTGCCAGTAGTTCCACTGGGACAACGGGCTCCTACGAGCAGTACTTC. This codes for CASSSTGTTGSYEQYF.

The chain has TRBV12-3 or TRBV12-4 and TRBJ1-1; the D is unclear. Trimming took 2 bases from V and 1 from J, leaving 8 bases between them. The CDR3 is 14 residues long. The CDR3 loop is CASSLREKNTEAFF. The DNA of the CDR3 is TGTGCCAGCAGTTTACGGGAGAAGAACACTGAAGCTTTCTTT.

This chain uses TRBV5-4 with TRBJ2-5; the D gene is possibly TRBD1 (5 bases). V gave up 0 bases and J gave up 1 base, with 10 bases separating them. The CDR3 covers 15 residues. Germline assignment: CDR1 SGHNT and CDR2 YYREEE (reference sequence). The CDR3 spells CASSLGGSSQETQYF. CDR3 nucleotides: TGTGCCAGCAGCTTGGGGGGCAGCTCCCAAGAGACCCAGTACTTC.

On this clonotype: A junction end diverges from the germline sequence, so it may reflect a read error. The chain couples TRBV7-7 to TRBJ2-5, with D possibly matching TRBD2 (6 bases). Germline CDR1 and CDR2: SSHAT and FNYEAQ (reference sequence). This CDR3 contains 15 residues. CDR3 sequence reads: CASSLGRGPQETQYF. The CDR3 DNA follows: TGTGCTAGCAGCTTGGGGCGGGGACCACAAGAGACCCAGTACTTC.

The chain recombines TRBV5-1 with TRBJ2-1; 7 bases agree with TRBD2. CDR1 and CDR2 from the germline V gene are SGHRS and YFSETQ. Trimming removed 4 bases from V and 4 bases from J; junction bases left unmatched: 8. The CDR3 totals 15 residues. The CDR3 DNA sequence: TGCGCCAGCAGCCCGGACCCCGGGGGGTACAATGAGCAGTTCTTC. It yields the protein CASSPDPGGYNEQFF.